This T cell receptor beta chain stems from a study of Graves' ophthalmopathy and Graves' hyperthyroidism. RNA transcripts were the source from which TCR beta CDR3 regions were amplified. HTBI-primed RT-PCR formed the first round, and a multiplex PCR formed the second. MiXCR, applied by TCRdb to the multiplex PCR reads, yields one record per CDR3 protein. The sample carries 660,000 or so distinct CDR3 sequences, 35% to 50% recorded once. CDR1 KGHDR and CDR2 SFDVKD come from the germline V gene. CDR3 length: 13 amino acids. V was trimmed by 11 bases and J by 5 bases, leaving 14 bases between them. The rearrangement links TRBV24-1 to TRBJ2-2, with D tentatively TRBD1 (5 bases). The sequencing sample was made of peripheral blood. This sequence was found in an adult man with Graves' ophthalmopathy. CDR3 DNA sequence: TGTGCCAGCAAACACCAGGGTACCGGGGAGCTGTTTTTT. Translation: CASKHQGTGELFF.